The T cell receptor beta chain under discussion was sequenced for a study of PD-1 blockade in classical Hodgkin lymphoma. Study-level information: The patients were dosed with nivolumab 3 mg/kg, infused intravenously every 2 weeks. Study-wide results and caveats: Factors driving the repertoire differences, possibly disease activity or prior therapy, remain undefined. A significant rise in TCR diversity was seen by C4D1 for CD4+ cells but not for CD8+ cells. Relapsed/refractory patients reportedly had lower baseline diversity than newly diagnosed patients.

Profiled with immunoSEQ multiplex PCR; TCRdb holds only in-frame clones, not every one. The table shows about 13,000 clones, with 80% to 90% occurring only once. The CDR3 runs 17 residues. The germline CDR1 and CDR2 sequences are SGHDT and YYEEEE. The ends lost 1 base at V and 8 bases at J; junction bases unmatched: 9. This clone was seen a handful of times. What it binds is not known. This sample's time point: cycle 4 day 1 (C4D1), after about 6 weeks of nivolumab. In every patient, relapse followed autologous stem cell transplantation, while exposure to brentuximab vedotin differed. The chain uses TRBV5-6 and TRBJ1-4; 12 positions agree with TRBD1. Specimen: peripheral blood mononuclear cells (PBMCs), collected before the fourth cycle of nivolumab. This TCR was recovered from a human donor with classical Hodgkin lymphoma. The CDR3 loop is CASSLWGQGAFVEKLFF. CDR3 nucleotides: TGTGCCAGCAGCTTGTGGGGACAGGGGGCGTTTGTAGAAAAACTGTTTTTT.